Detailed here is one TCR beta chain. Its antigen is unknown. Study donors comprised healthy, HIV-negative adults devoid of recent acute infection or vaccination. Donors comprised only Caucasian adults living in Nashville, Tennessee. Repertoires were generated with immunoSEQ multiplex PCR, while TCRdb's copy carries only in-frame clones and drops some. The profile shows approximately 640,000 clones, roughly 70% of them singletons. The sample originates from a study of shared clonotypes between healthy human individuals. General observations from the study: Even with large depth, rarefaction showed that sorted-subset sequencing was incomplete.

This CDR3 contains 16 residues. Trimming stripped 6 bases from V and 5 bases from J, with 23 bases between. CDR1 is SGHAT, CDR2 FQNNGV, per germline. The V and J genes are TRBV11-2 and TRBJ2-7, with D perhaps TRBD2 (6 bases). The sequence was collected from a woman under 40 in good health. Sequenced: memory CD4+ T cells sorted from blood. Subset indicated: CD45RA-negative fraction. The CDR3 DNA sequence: TGTGCCAGCAGAACGCCGGGACTCAATTTTTCGAACGAGCAGTACTTC. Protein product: CASRTPGLNFSNEQYF. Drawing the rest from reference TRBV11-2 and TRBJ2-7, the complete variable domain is EAGVAQSPRYKIIEKRQSVAFWCNPISGHATLYWYQQILGQGPKLLIQFQNNGVVDDSQLPKDRFSAERLKGVDSTLKIQPAKLEDSAVYLCASRTPGLNFSNEQYFGPGTRLTVT.